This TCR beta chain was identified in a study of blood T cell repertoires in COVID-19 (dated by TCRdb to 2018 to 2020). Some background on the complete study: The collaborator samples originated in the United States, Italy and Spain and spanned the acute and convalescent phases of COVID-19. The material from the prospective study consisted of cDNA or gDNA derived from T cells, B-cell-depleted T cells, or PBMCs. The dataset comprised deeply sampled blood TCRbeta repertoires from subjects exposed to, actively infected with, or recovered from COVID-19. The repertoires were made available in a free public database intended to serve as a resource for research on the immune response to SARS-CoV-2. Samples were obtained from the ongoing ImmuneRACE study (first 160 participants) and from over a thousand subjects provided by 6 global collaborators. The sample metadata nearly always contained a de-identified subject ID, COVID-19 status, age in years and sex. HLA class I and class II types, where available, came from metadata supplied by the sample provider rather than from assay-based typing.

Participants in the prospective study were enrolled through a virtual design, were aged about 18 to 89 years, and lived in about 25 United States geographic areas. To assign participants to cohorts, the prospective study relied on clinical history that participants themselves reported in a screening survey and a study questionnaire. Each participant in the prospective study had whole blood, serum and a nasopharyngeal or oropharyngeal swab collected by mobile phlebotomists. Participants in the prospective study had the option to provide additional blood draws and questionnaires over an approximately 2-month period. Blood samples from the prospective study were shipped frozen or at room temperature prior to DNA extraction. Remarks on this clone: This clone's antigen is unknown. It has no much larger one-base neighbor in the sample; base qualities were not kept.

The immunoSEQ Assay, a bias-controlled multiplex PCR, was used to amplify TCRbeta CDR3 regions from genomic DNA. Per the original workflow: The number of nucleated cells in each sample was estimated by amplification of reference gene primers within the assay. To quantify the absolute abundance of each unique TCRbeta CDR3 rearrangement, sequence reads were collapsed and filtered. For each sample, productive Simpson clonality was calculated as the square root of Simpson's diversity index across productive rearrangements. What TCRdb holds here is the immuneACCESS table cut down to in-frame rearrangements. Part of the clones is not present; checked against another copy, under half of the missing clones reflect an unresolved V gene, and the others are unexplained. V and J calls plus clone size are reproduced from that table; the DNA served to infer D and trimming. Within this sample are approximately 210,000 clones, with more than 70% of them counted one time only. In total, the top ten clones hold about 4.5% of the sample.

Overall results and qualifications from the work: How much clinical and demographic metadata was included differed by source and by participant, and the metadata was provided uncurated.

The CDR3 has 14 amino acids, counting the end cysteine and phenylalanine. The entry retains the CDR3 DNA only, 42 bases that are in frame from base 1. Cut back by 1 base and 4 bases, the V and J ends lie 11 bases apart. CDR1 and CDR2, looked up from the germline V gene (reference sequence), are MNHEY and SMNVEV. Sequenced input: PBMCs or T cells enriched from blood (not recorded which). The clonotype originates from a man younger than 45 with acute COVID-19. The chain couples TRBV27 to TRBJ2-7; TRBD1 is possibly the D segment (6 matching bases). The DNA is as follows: TGTGCCAGCAGTTTATTTGGACAGCAATACGAGCAGTACTTC. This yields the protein CASSLFGQQYEQYF.